This T cell receptor (beta chain) originates from a study of read filtering for tumor transcriptome and immune sequencing. Across the whole study: The cohort had some 16 men and approximately 14 women aged roughly 47 to 90, mean about 72 years. DNase treatment preceded whole-transcriptome library preparation. Revised staging placed roughly 8 patients in R-ISS I, roughly 16 in II, more than 5 in III.

Germline CDR1 and CDR2: DFQATT and SNEGSKA (reference sequence). CDR3 length: 17 residues. Broader study findings: Approximately 80% of IR-seq clonotypes had one read, totaling around 3.3% of reads; RNA-seq: 74.6% and 44.6%.

The library was built from roughly 400 ng RNA with molecular barcoded adaptors for alpha/delta and beta/gamma chains. TCRdb independently ran MiXCR on the reads; one entry per CDR3 protein. The profile shows roughly 93,000 distinct CDR3 sequences, 20% to 25% of them singletons. A remark on this clonotype: Its cognate antigen is unknown. One junction end disagrees with the germline gene, perhaps due to a read error.

This receptor was identified in a donor over 35 with multiple myeloma. Specimen: a population of CD138-negative cells sorted from bone marrow. The J gene is TRBJ1-4, the V gene TRBV20-1; weak D call: TRBD1 (6 bases). CDR3 loop: CSASPENWDTSPEKLLF. The CDR3 nucleotides are TGCAGTGCCTCTCCGGAAAACTGGGACACCTCGCCAGAAAAACTGCTTTTT.